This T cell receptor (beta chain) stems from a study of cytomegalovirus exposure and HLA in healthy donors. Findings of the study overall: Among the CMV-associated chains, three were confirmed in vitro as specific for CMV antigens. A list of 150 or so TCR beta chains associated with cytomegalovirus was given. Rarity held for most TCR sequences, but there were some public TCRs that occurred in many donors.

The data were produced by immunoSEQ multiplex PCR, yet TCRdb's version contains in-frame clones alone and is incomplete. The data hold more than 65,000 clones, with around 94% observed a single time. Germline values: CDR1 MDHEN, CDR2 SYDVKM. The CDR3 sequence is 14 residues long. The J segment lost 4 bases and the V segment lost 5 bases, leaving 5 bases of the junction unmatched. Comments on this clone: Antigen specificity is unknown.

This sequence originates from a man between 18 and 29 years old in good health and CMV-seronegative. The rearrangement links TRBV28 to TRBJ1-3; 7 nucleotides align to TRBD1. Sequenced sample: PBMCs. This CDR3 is CASSRMTGGNTIYF. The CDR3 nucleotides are TGTGCCAGCAGTCGGATGACAGGGGGAAACACCATATATTTT.